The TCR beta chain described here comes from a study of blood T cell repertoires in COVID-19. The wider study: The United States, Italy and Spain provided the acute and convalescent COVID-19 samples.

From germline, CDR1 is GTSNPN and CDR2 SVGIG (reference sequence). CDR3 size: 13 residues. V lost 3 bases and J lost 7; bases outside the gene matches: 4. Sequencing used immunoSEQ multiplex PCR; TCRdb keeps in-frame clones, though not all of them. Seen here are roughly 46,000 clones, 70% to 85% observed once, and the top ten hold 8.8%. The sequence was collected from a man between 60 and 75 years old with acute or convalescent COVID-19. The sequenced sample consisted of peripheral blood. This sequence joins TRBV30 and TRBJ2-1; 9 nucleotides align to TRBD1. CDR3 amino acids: CAWRDRGRNEQFF. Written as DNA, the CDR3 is TGTGCCTGGAGGGACAGGGGACGGAATGAGCAGTTCTTC.